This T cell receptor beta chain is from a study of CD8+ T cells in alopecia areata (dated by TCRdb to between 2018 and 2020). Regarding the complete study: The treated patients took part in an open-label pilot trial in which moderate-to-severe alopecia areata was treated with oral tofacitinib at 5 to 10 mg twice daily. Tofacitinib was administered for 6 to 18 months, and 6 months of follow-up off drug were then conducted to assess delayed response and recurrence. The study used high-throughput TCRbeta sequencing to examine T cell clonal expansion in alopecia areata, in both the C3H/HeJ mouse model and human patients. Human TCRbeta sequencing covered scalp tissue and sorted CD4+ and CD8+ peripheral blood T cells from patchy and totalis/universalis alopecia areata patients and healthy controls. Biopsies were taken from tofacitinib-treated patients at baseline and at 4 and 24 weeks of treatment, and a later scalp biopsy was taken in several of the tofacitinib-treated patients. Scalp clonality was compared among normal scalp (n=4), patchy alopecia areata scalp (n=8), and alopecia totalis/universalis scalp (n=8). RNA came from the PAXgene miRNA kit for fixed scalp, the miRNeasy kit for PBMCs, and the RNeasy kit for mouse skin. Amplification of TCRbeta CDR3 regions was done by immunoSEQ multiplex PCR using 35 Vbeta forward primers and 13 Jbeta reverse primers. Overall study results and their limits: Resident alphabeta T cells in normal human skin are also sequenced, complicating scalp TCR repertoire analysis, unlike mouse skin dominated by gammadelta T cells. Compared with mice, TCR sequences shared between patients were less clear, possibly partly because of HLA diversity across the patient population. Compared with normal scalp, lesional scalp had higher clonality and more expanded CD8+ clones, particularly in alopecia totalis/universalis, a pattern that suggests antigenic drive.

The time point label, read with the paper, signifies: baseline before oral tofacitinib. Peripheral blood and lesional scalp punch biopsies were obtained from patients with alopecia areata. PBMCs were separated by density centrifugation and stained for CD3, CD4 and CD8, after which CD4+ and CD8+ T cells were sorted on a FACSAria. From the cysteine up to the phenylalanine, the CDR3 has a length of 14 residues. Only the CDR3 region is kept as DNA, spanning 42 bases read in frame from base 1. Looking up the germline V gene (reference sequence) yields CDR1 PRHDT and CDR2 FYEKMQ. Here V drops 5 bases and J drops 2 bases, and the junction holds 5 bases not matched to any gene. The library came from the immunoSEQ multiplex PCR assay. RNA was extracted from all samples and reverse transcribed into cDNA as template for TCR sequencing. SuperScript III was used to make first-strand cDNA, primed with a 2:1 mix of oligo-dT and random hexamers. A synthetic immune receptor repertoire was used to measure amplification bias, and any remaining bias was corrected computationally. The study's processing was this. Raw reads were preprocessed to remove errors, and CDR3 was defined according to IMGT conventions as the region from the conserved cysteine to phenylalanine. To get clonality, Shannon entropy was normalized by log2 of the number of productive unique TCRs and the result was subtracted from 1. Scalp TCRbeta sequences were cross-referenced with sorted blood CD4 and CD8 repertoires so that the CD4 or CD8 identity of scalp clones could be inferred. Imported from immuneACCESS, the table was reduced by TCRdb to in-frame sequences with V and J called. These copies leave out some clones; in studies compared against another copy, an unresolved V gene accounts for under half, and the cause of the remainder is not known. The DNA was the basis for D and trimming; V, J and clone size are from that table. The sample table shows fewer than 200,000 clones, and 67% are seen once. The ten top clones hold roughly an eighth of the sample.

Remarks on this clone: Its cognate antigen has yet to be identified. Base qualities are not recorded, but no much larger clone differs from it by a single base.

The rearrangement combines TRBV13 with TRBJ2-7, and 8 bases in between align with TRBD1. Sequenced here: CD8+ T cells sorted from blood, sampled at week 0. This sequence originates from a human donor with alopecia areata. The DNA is TGTGCCAGCAGCCCGACGACAGGGGCCTACGAGCAGTACTTC. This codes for CASSPTTGAYEQYF.